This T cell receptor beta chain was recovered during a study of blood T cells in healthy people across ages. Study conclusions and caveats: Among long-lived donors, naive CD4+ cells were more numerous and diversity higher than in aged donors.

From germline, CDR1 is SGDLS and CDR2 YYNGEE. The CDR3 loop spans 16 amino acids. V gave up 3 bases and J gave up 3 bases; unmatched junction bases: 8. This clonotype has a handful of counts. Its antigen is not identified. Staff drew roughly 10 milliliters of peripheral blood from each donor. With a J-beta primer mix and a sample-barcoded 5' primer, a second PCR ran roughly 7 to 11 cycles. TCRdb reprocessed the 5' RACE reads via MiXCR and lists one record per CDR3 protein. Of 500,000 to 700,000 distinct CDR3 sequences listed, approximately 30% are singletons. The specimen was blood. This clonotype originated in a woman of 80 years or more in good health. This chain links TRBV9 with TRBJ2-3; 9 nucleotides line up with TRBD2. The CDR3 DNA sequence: TGTGCCAGCAGCGACCCGGGACTAGCACTTACAGATACGCAGTATTTT. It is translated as CASSDPGLALTDTQYF. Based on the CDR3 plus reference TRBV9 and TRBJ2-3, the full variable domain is DSGVTQTPKHLITATGQRVTLRCSPRSGDLSVYWYQQSLDQGLQFLIQYYNGEERAKGNILERFSAQQFPDLHSELNLSSLELGDSALYFCASSDPGLALTDTQYFGPGTRLTVL.